This T cell receptor beta chain emerged from a study of T-cell memory formation after mild COVID-19. Study-level points and caveats: Contracting CD8+ clones were enriched in EMRA, CD4+ mainly in CM and EM. Pre-infection memory harbored some responding clones, suggesting cross-reactive memory joined.

A remark on this clonotype: Its target is unknown.

Sample barcodes and UMIs were carried by the TCR alpha and TCR beta cDNA libraries that 5'RACE generated with constant-segment primers. TCRdb independently ran MiXCR on the 5' RACE reads; one entry per CDR3 protein. This table holds about 470,000 distinct CDR3 sequences, about 23% found once. The germline CDR1 and CDR2 sequences are SGHRS and YFSETQ. After removal of 7 bases from V and 0 bases from J, the junction contained 16 bases not matched to a gene. The CDR3 has 18 amino acids. This TCR was recovered from an adult woman who had mild COVID-19 (a few samples of this study predate the infection). Cell type and time point are not known. Sequenced: PBMCs or a T cell subset sorted from them (not recorded which). The rearrangement joins TRBV5-1 to TRBJ2-1; 7 bases line up with TRBD1. This CDR3 reads CASGAGSWDRSSYNEQFF. The CDR3 nucleotides are TGCGCCAGCGGCGCTGGTTCATGGGACAGAAGCTCCTACAATGAGCAGTTCTTC.